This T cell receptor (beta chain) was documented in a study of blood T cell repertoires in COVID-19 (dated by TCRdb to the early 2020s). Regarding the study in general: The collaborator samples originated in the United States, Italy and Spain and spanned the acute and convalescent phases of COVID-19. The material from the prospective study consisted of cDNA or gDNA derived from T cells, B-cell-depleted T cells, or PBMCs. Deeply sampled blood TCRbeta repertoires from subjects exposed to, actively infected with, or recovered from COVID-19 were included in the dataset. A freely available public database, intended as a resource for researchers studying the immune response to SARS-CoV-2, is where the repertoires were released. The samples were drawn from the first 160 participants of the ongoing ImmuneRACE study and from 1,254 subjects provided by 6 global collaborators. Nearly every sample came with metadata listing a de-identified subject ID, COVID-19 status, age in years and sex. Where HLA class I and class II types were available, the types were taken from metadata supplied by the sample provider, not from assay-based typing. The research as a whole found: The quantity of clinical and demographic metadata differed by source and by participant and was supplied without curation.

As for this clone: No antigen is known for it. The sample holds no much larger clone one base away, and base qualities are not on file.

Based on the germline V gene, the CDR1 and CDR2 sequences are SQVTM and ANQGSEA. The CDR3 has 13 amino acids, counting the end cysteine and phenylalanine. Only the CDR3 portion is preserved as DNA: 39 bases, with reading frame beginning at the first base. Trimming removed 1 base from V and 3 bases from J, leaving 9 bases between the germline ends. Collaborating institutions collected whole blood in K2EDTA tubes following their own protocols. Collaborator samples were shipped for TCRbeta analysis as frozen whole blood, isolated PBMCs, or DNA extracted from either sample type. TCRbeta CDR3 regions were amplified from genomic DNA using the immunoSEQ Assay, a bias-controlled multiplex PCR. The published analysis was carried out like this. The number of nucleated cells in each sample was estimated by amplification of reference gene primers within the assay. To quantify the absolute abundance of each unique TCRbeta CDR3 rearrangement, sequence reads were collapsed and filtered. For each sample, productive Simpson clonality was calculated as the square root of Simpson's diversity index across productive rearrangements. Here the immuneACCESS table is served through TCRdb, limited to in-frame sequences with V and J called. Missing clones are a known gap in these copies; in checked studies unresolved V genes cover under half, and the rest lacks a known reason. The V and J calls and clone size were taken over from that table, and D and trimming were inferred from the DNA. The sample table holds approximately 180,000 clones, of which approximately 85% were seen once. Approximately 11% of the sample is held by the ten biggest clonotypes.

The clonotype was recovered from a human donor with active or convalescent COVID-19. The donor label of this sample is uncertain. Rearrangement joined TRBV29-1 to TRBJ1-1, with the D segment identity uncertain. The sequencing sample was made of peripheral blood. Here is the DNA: TGCAGCGTTGAAGTCGGCAGGCACACTGAAGCTTTCTTT. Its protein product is CSVEVGRHTEAFF.